The 21 T cell receptor beta chains below all came from one sample that was sequenced in a study of blood T cell repertoires in COVID-19. This table comes from immunoSEQ multiplex PCR, and its TCRdb copy is limited to in-frame clones, with some not included. Found here are roughly 260,000 clones, approximately 86% of them singletons; the top ten hold about 6.9%. Sequenced: PBMCs or T cells enriched from blood (not recorded which). The receptors stem from a woman aged 25 to 39 with acute COVID-19.

The chain employs TRBV16 and TRBJ1-2, with 9 bases lining up with TRBD1. The CDR3 length is 15 residues. V shed 0 bases and J 5 bases; nucleotides not matched to a gene: 4. CDR1 KGHSY and CDR2 FQNENV come from the germline V gene. The DNA of the CDR3 is TGTGCCAGCAGCCAATCTACAGGGGGCGCTTATGGCTACACCTTC. Translating gives CASSQSTGGAYGYTF.

In its sample, this clone was seen once. The rearrangement uses TRBV27 and TRBJ1-5, with D unresolved. The germline V gene has CDR1 MNHEY and CDR2 SMNVEV (reference sequence). CDR3 size: 12 residues. Trimming left V 4 bases short and J 5 bases short, with 6 bases between. The chain's CDR3 is CASSSTHQPQHF. The CDR3 region has the DNA TGTGCCAGCAGTTCCACTCATCAGCCCCAGCATTTT.

The chain has TRBV19 and TRBJ1-5; D is perhaps TRBD1 (5 bases). The germline V and J ends were trimmed by 9 bases and 1 base, with 16 bases remaining between them. The length of the CDR3 is 15 residues. Germline V gene data show CDR1 as LNHDA and CDR2 as SQIVND (reference sequence). In DNA form, the CDR3 reads TGTGCCAGCCGCCCCACGGGGGGAAGCAATCAGCCCCAGCATTTT. Residues: CASRPTGGSNQPQHF.

This sequence joins TRBV6-5 and TRBJ2-7, with D perhaps TRBD1 (6 bases). In germline, CDR1 is MNHEY, CDR2 SVGAGI. The length of the CDR3 is 16 residues. Trimming left V 0 bases short and J 5 bases short, with 17 bases between. CDR3: CASSYSLGGIEDEQYF. CDR3 bases: TGTGCCAGCAGTTACTCGCTTGGGGGCATAGAAGACGAGCAGTACTTC.

The chain joins TRBV5-1 to TRBJ2-1; 14 bases align to TRBD2. Germline trimming cut 3 bases from V and 0 bases from J; bases unmatched to any gene: 11. The CDR3 length is 20 residues. The germline CDR1 and CDR2 sequences are SGHRS and YFSETQ. CDR3 in amino acids: CASSSTGTSGRLSSYNEQFF. The CDR3 DNA reads as TGCGCCAGCAGCTCCACCGGGACTAGCGGGAGATTGAGCTCCTACAATGAGCAGTTCTTC.

This clone turned up a few times. The CDR3 DNA is TGTGCCAGCAGCGTAGGTTGGGGGGAAACGAGGCGGGAAAGCACAGATACGCAGTATTTT. Amino acid sequence: CASSVGWGETRRESTDTQYF. This rearrangement joins TRBV9 to TRBJ2-3, with D perhaps TRBD2 (6 bases). The length of the CDR3 is 20 residues. CDR1 SGDLS and CDR2 YYNGEE come from the germline V gene. V gave up 0 bases and J gave up 0 bases, with 23 bases separating them.

This chain uses TRBV7-8 with TRBJ1-3, with no clear D. The CDR3 length is 15 residues. Germline lookup yields CDR1 SGHVS and CDR2 FQNEAQ. The V gene lost 8 bases and the J gene lost 2 bases, with 16 bases spanning the gap. In nucleotides, the CDR3 is TGTGCCAGCTCTGCCCGAGGTTCTCCTGGAAACACCATATATTTT. Translating it yields CASSARGSPGNTIYF.

The CDR3 loop reads CASSLDGSTEAFF. For the CDR3, the DNA is TGTGCCAGCAGCCTAGACGGGTCCACTGAAGCTTTCTTT. The rearrangement links TRBV28 to TRBJ1-1; D gene unclear. This CDR3 is 13 amino acids long. With 6 bases removed from V and 4 bases from J, the gap between germline ends came to 12 bases. Germline CDR1 MDHEN, CDR2 SYDVKM.

The V call is TRBV28, the J call TRBJ2-1; unclear D gene. This CDR3 has 12 residues. Germline CDR1 MDHEN, CDR2 SYDVKM. V dropped 3 bases and J dropped 4 bases, with 4 bases sitting between them. The CDR3 spells CASSFSYNEQFF. As DNA, the CDR3 is TGTGCCAGCAGTTTTTCATACAATGAGCAGTTCTTC.

The rearrangement uses TRBV14 and TRBJ1-6; a weak D match, TRBD1 (5 bases). CDR1 and CDR2 (germline): SGHDN, FVKESK. There are 14 residues in the CDR3. V was pared by 1 base and J by 7 bases, with 8 bases between. CDR3 amino acids: CASSQGTPNSPLHF. The CDR3, as DNA: TGTGCCAGCAGCCAAGGGACACCAAATTCACCCCTCCACTTT.

The rearrangement links TRBV10-3 to TRBJ1-6; D call uncertain. The V end lost 2 bases, the J end lost 8 bases, and 7 bases lay between the germline ends. Germline V gene lookup returns CDR1 ENHRY and CDR2 SYGVKD. There are 13 residues in the CDR3. This CDR3 is CAISEGSYSPLHF. The CDR3 nucleotides read TGTGCCATCAGTGAGGGCAGTTATTCACCCCTCCACTTT.

The chain links TRBV29-1 to TRBJ2-3, with TRBD2 matching over 13 bases. Germline-derived CDR1 and CDR2 are SQVTM and ANQGSEA. This CDR3 is built from 16 residues. Trimming at V came to 7 bases and at J to 6 bases, leaving 13 bases not matched to a gene. CDR3: CSATTLAGGLGDTQYF. In nucleotides, the CDR3 is TGCAGCGCAACGACACTAGCGGGAGGGCTAGGTGATACGCAGTATTTT.

The chain joins TRBV5-1 to TRBJ2-1; 7 bases map to TRBD2. Germline trimming cut 5 bases from V and 9 bases from J; bases unmatched to any gene: 8. The germline gives CDR1 SGHRS, CDR2 YFSETQ. CDR3 length equals 13 residues. The CDR3 nucleotides read TGCGCCAGCAGTAAACAAAGCGGGATTGAGCAGTTCTTC. As protein: CASSKQSGIEQFF. Supplemented by reference TRBV5-1 and TRBJ2-1, the full variable domain reads KAGVTQTPRYLIKTRGQQVTLSCSPISGHRSVSWYQQTPGQGLQFLFEYFSETQRNKGNFPGRFSGRQFSNSRSEMNVSTLELGDSALYLCASSKQSGIEQFFGPGTRLTVL.

The chain links TRBV2 to TRBJ2-7, with 10 bases identical to TRBD1. The CDR3 has 14 amino acids. The V and J ends lost 6 bases and 2 bases, in that order; junction bases with no gene match: 4. The germline CDR1 and CDR2 sequences are SNHLY and FYNNEI. CDR3 sequence (DNA): TGTGCCAGCAGGTCCGGGACAGGGGCCTACGAGCAGTACTTC. Its translation is CASRSGTGAYEQYF. Supplemented by reference TRBV2 and TRBJ2-7, the full variable domain reads EPEVTQTPSHQVTQMGQEVILRCVPISNHLYFYWYRQILGQKVEFLVSFYNNEISEKSEIFDDQFSVERPDGSNFTLKIRSTKLEDSAMYFCASRSGTGAYEQYFGPGTRLTVT.

This clone was found once. V usage is TRBV28 and J usage is TRBJ2-5; D might be TRBD2 (5 bases). V lost 6 bases, J lost 2 bases, and 10 bases lay in between. CDR1 and CDR2 from the germline V gene are MDHEN and SYDVKM. The CDR3 is 13 amino acids. CDR3: CASRPGMQETQYF. The CDR3 nucleotides are TGTGCCAGCAGACCGGGGATGCAAGAGACCCAGTACTTC.

The chain is built from TRBV19 and TRBJ2-5; possible D gene TRBD1, 6 bases. In germline, CDR1 is LNHDA, CDR2 SQIVND (reference sequence). Trimming shortened V by 6 bases and J by 1 base, and 12 bases separated the two germline ends. This CDR3 is built from 14 residues. CDR3 region: CASSPTGPQETQYF. For the CDR3, the DNA is TGTGCCAGTAGCCCGACAGGACCCCAAGAGACCCAGTACTTC.

This rearrangement joins TRBV29-1 to TRBJ1-5; 7 bases line up with TRBD1. Germline V gene lookup returns CDR1 SQVTM and CDR2 ANQGSEA. This CDR3 is built from 13 residues. The V gene end was trimmed by 4 bases and the J gene end by 6 bases; junction bases not matched to a gene: 6. The CDR3 loop is CSVVGDSGQPQHF. CDR3 coding DNA: TGCAGCGTTGTTGGGGACAGCGGTCAGCCCCAGCATTTT.

This clone was observed a few times. The gene calls are TRBV9 and TRBJ1-6; D may be TRBD1 (6 bases). Trimming shortened V by 4 bases and J by 7 bases, and 18 bases separated the two germline ends. The CDR3 has 16 amino acids. Germline CDR1 reads SGDLS; CDR2 reads YYNGEE. The CDR3: CASSPQGGRVNSPLHF. CDR3 in DNA: TGTGCCAGCAGCCCACAGGGAGGGAGGGTCAATTCACCCCTCCACTTT. Using reference TRBV9 and TRBJ1-6 for the parts outside the CDR3, the full variable domain is DSGVTQTPKHLITATGQRVTLRCSPRSGDLSVYWYQQSLDQGLQFLIQYYNGEERAKGNILERFSAQQFPDLHSELNLSSLELGDSALYFCASSPQGGRVNSPLHFGNGTRLTVT.

This chain connects TRBV30 to TRBJ1-1; the match to TRBD1 covers 7 bases. The germline CDR1 and CDR2 sequences are GTSNPN and SVGIG (reference sequence). V was pared by 4 bases and J by 6 bases, with 5 bases of the junction left unmatched. The CDR3 covers 12 residues. In DNA form, the CDR3 reads TGTGCCTGGACCCAGGGGGGCTCTGAAGCTTTCTTT. The encoded protein is CAWTQGGSEAFF.

This sequence joins TRBV7-8 and TRBJ1-2, with TRBD1 as a possible D gene (6 bases). V was clipped by 1 base and J by 6 bases, with 9 bases between them. There are 13 residues in the CDR3. Germline V gene data show CDR1 as SGHVS and CDR2 as FQNEAQ. The CDR3 coding sequence is TGTGCCAGCAGCTTAGGCAGGGACAATGGCTACACCTTC. This gives the protein CASSLGRDNGYTF.

This clone was seen only a few times. V gene TRBV6-5 combines with J gene TRBJ2-2; 7 bases align to TRBD1. The V and J ends lost 6 bases and 2 bases, in that order; junction bases with no gene match: 6. The CDR3 is 15 residues long. Germline V CDR1 and CDR2: MNHEY, SVGAGI. The CDR3 spells CASSSGTENTGELFF. CDR3 nucleotides: TGTGCCAGCAGCTCCGGGACAGAAAACACCGGGGAGCTGTTTTTT.